One sample yielded the 20 T cell receptor beta chains listed below, sequenced in a study of CXCR3-negative and CXCR3-positive naive CD8 T cells. All TRB cDNA libraries came from 5' RACE performed with UMI labels. TCRdb re-called the 5' RACE reads and shows each CDR3 protein once, DNA omitted. The sample table includes 45,000 to 75,000 distinct CDR3 sequences. Sample: naive CXCR3- CD8+ T cells from blood. Subset defined: CD45RO-CCR7+CD27+CD95- naive CD8+ T cells lacking CXCR3 (TNR3-). The receptors come from a human donor in good health. Some clones in this sample may be carry-over from other donors' samples.

The gene calls are TRBV19 and TRBJ2-1. Germline values: CDR1 LNHDA, CDR2 SQIVND (reference sequence). This CDR3 comprises 15 residues. The CDR3 loop reads CASSITSSSYNEQFF.

The chain is built from TRBV10-3 and TRBJ2-1; the D call of TRBD2 rests on TCRdb alone, since no DNA is present to check it. The length of the CDR3 is 14 residues. Germline V gene lookup returns CDR1 ENHRY and CDR2 SYGVKD. The CDR3 sequence is CAISDVDRRDEQFF.

The gene calls are TRBV6-5 and TRBJ2-5; TCRdb's D call of TRBD1 is untestable without DNA. Looked up from germline, CDR1 is MNHEY and CDR2 is SVGAGI. This CDR3 contains 13 residues. The CDR3: CASRDRAIETQYF.

J is TRBJ2-7 and V is TRBV23-1; TCRdb selects TRBD1, and the lack of DNA leaves this call unchecked. TRBV23-1 is annotated as an ORF whose role is uncertain. The CDR3 runs to 14 residues. The CDR3 here is CASSQSFRGYEQYF.

The chain has TRBV7-2 and TRBJ2-1. This CDR3 is built from 11 residues. CDR1 SGHTA and CDR2 FQGNSA come from the germline V gene. The CDR3 here is CATSFDNEQFF.

V and J are TRBV29-1 and TRBJ1-1; TCRdb lists TRBD1, though no DNA is available to test this call. CDR3 length: 15 amino acids. Germline loops: CDR1 SQVTM, CDR2 ANQGSEA. The chain's CDR3 is CSVVGTGGRYTEAFF.

J is TRBJ2-7 and V is TRBV6-5; TCRdb returns TRBD1, unconfirmable since there is no DNA. This CDR3 has 14 residues. Germline CDR1 and CDR2: MNHEY and SVGAGI. This chain's CDR3 is CASSTGGRAYEQYF.

The chain carries TRBV5-1 and TRBJ1-3. The CDR3 is 12 amino acids. The germline CDR1 and CDR2 sequences are SGHRS and YFSETQ. The CDR3 spells CASSLTGNTIYF.

The genes are TRBV29-1 and TRBJ1-3. CDR1 is SQVTM and CDR2 is ANQGSEA in the germline V gene. The CDR3 loop spans 15 amino acids. The CDR3 sequence is CSVEDFGSSGNTIYF.

The chain has TRBV4-3 and TRBJ2-7; TCRdb calls TRBD2, which cannot be checked without DNA. The germline V gene has CDR1 LGHNA and CDR2 YSLEER. The CDR3 covers 17 residues. CDR3 protein: CASSPSPGGVSSYEQYF.

The chain has TRBV7-9 and TRBJ2-7; TCRdb's D call of TRBD2 is untestable without DNA. Germline V CDR1 and CDR2: SEHNR, FQNEAQ (reference sequence). The CDR3 has 14 residues. The CDR3: CASAGLAGPYEQYF.

V gene TRBV6-4 combines with J gene TRBJ1-1. CDR3 length: 13 amino acids. CDR1 is MRHNA, CDR2 SNTAGT, per germline. The CDR3: CASSAGDNTEAFF.

This chain links TRBV29-1 with TRBJ2-2; TCRdb proposes TRBD1, but this gene call is untestable without DNA. The CDR3 is 16 residues long. Germline V CDR1 and CDR2: SQVTM, ANQGSEA. CDR3 protein: CSVEEWDRMNTGELFF.

The rearrangement uses TRBV7-9 and TRBJ2-2; TCRdb's D call of TRBD1 is untestable without DNA. The CDR3 contains 16 residues. Per germline, CDR1 SEHNR and CDR2 FQNEAQ (reference sequence). CDR3 sequence reads: CASSSGQGARNGELFF.

The rearrangement links TRBV7-9 to TRBJ1-1; TCRdb calls TRBD1, which cannot be checked without DNA. The length of the CDR3 is 15 residues. Germline CDR1 and CDR2: SEHNR and FQNEAQ (reference sequence). CDR3 region: CASSLYGPGDTEAFF. Drawing the rest from reference TRBV7-9 and TRBJ1-1, the complete variable domain is DTGVSQNPRHKITKRGQNVTFRCDPISEHNRLYWYRQTLGQGPEFLTYFQNEAQLEKSRLLSDRFSAERPKGSFSTLEIQRTEQGDSAMYLCASSLYGPGDTEAFFGQGTRLTVV.

V usage is TRBV7-2 and J usage is TRBJ2-3; TCRdb proposes TRBD2, but this gene call is untestable without DNA. The CDR3 runs to 16 residues. CDR1 and CDR2 (germline): SGHTA, FQGNSA. CDR3 loop: CASSPERGGRTDTQYF.

The chain has TRBV6-5 and TRBJ2-5; there is no DNA to check the TCRdb D call of TRBD2. The CDR3 is made up of 19 amino acids. Germline CDR1 is MNHEY and CDR2 is SVGAGI. This chain's CDR3 is CASSYSPEGTSGGVETQYF.

The gene calls are TRBV29-1 and TRBJ2-2. The CDR3 consists of 15 residues. Germline V gene lookup returns CDR1 SQVTM and CDR2 ANQGSEA. The CDR3 protein is CSVDQYRNNTGELFF.

The V gene is TRBV29-1, the J gene TRBJ1-2; TCRdb names TRBD1, which stays unverified in the absence of DNA. CDR1 and CDR2 from the germline V gene are SQVTM and ANQGSEA. The CDR3 spans 16 residues. CDR3 loop: CSVEGAGGARGYGYTF.

V gene TRBV12-3 or TRBV12-4 combines with J gene TRBJ2-3; no DNA is available, so the TRBD1 call from TCRdb remains unchecked. The CDR3 runs 18 residues. The chain's CDR3 is CASSLGVNRGGMGDTQYF.